Listed below are T cell receptor beta chains from one sample, sequenced in a study of blood T cell repertoires in COVID-19. Method: immunoSEQ multiplex PCR; TCRdb's copy keeps in-frame clones and lacks some. The profile covers 55,000 to 70,000 clones, with roughly 86% appearing a single time and approximately 4.1% taken by the ten largest. The sample was peripheral blood. The source is a man aged 45-60 years with acute or convalescent COVID-19. Each CDR3 is given with its conserved first and last residue. D genes are given only for firm matches. Clone sizes are given selectively: once, few, many, or a class where the clone is expanded.

clone_size	v_call	d_call	j_call	cdr3_nt	cdr3_aa
once	TRBV21-1	NA	TRBJ2-4	TGTGCCAGCACCTCAATTGGACAGGGCCGAGCCAAAAACATTCAGTACTTC	CASTSIGQGRAKNIQYF
few	TRBV3-1/TRBV3-2	NA	TRBJ2-7	TGTGCCAGCAGCCAAGTACCGACAGGCCTAAGCTACGAGCAGTACTTC	CASSQVPTGLSYEQYF
NA	TRBV19	TRBD1	TRBJ1-4	TGTGCCAGTAGTATGCCGGGACAGGGGAATGAAAAACTGTTTTTT	CASSMPGQGNEKLFF
NA	TRBV5-1	NA	TRBJ2-3	TGCGCCAGCAGCGCAGTCCCCAGGACAGATACGCAGTATTTT	CASSAVPRTDTQYF
NA	TRBV2	NA	TRBJ2-1	TGTGCCACCCTGGAGGAGGGCTCCTACAATGAGCAGTTCTTC	CATLEEGSYNEQFF
NA	TRBV12-5	TRBD1	TRBJ1-3	TGTGCTAGTGGTTTGGTCCGGACAGGGGTCCCCAACACCATATATTTT	CASGLVRTGVPNTIYF
NA	TRBV5-6	NA	TRBJ2-5	TGTGCCAGCAGCTTGTACAGAACGTACCAAGAGACCCAGTACTTC	CASSLYRTYQETQYF
NA	TRBV7-9	TRBD1	TRBJ2-4	TGTGCCAGCAGCTTGCCGGGACAGGGGGCCAAAAACATTCAGTACTTC	CASSLPGQGAKNIQYF
NA	TRBV27	NA	TRBJ2-7	TGTGCCAGCAGTTTATCGTTAGTTGGGAACGGGGCCTACGAGCAGTACTTC	CASSLSLVGNGAYEQYF
NA	TRBV9	TRBD2	TRBJ2-2	TGTGCCAGCAGCGAGTCGACTAGCGGGAGCAACACCGGGGAGCTGTTTTTT	CASSESTSGSNTGELFF
few	TRBV2	TRBD1	TRBJ2-3	TGTGCCAGCGGGGGACAGGGACTATTCACAGATACGCAGTATTTT	CASGGQGLFTDTQYF
NA	TRBV27	NA	TRBJ1-6	TGTGCCAGCAGTCCCATGCCAGGATTCTCCTATAATTCACCCCTCCACTTT	CASSPMPGFSYNSPLHF
once	TRBV24-1	NA	TRBJ2-1	TGTGCCACCAGTGATTTTGTGAGGGCGGATCCCAATGAGCAGTTCTTC	CATSDFVRADPNEQFF
NA	TRBV7-2	TRBD1	TRBJ1-6	TGTGCCAGCAGCCCCCGGACAGGCGGCGGCTCCTATAATTCACCCCTCCACTTT	CASSPRTGGGSYNSPLHF
once	TRBV6-5	NA	TRBJ2-1	TGTGCCAGCATCATGGACAACTCCTACAATGAGCAGTTCTTC	CASIMDNSYNEQFF
few	TRBV30	NA	TRBJ1-4	TGTGCCTGGAGTGGGTTATCCGGAGGTTCCCATGAAAAACTGTTTTTT	CAWSGLSGGSHEKLFF
NA	TRBV9	NA	TRBJ2-2	TGTGCCAGCAGCGGACGGAGGCCCGGGGAGCTGTTTTTT	CASSGRRPGELFF
NA	TRBV18	TRBD1	TRBJ1-6	TGTGCCAGCACACCGGGGACAGGGGGCGAGTCACCCCTCCACTTT	CASTPGTGGESPLHF
NA	TRBV24-1	NA	TRBJ2-3	TGTGCCACCAGTCCAGGGACTAGCACAGATACGCAGTATTTT	CATSPGTSTDTQYF
once	TRBV24-1	NA	TRBJ1-6	TGTGCCACCAGAAGAACAGGGCCTTCACCCCTCCACTTT	CATRRTGPSPLHF
NA	TRBV7-9	NA	TRBJ1-1	TGTGCCAGCAGCACCACCACAGGGCCGAGGACTGAAGCTTTCTTT	CASSTTTGPRTEAFF
NA	TRBV15	NA	TRBJ1-4	TGTGCCACCAGCAGAGACGGACAGTCTAATGAAAAACTGTTTTTT	CATSRDGQSNEKLFF
NA	TRBV9	NA	TRBJ2-2	TGTGCCAGCAGCGTAGCTGCGAACACCGGGGAGCTGTTTTTT	CASSVAANTGELFF
NA	TRBV5-6	TRBD2	TRBJ2-1	TGTGCCAGCAGCAGAAGGACTAGCGGGAGTTGGTCCTACAATGAGCAGTTCTTC	CASSRRTSGSWSYNEQFF
NA	TRBV27	TRBD1	TRBJ2-7	TGTGCCAGCAGTTTAAGGGACAGAGTTCCCTTGGAGCAGTACTTC	CASSLRDRVPLEQYF
NA	TRBV11-3	NA	TRBJ1-1	TGTGCCAGCAGCTTAGCAGGGAACACTGAAGCTTTCTTT	CASSLAGNTEAFF
NA	TRBV29-1	NA	TRBJ2-3	TGCAGCGTTCTTGGAACACCGCGGACAGATACGCAGTATTTT	CSVLGTPRTDTQYF
NA	TRBV19	TRBD1	TRBJ2-2	TGTGCCAGTAGTGGCCGGGACAGAGCCACCGGGGAGCTGTTTTTT	CASSGRDRATGELFF
NA	TRBV6-6	NA	TRBJ2-2	TGTGCCAGCAGTTACGTGAACAGGAACACCGGGGAGCTGTTTTTT	CASSYVNRNTGELFF
NA	TRBV7-2	TRBD1	TRBJ2-7	TGTGCCAGCAGCGAGCAGGGGGCGTACGAGCAGTACTTC	CASSEQGAYEQYF
NA	TRBV19	NA	TRBJ2-2	TGTGCCAGCAGCGGGACATCAAACACCGGGGAGCTGTTTTTT	CASSGTSNTGELFF
NA	TRBV5-1	TRBD1	TRBJ2-1	TGCGCCAGCAGCGGGGACAGCAACAATGAGCAGTTCTTC	CASSGDSNNEQFF
NA	TRBV19	NA	TRBJ2-1	TGTGCCAGTAGTATAGCGGGTAGTGGCTCCTACAATGAGCAGTTCTTC	CASSIAGSGSYNEQFF
NA	TRBV30	NA	TRBJ1-6	TGTGCCTGGAGATGGGGCAGGGCCAATAATTCACCCCTCCACTTT	CAWRWGRANNSPLHF
NA	TRBV19	TRBD1	TRBJ2-7	TGTGCCAGTAGTATCGCAACAGGGGACGTGTACGAGCAGTACTTC	CASSIATGDVYEQYF
NA	TRBV2	NA	TRBJ2-7	TGTGCCAGCAGTGTCCGCAACGAACCGGTCTACGAGCAGTACTTC	CASSVRNEPVYEQYF
NA	TRBV20-1	NA	TRBJ2-1	TGCAGTGGCAACGGCTACAATGAGCAGTTCTTC	CSGNGYNEQFF
few	TRBV10-1	TRBD1	TRBJ2-4	TGCGCCAGCACCCCTAGGGACAGGGCCAAAAACATTCAGTACTTC	CASTPRDRAKNIQYF
once	TRBV18	TRBD1	TRBJ2-7	TGTGCCAGCTCACCCTCGACAGGGAGTGAGCAGTACTTC	CASSPSTGSEQYF
NA	TRBV19	NA	TRBJ1-5	TGTGCCAGTACCAATTTTCCCCAGCCCCAGCATTTT	CASTNFPQPQHF
NA	TRBV28	NA	TRBJ2-6	TGTGCCAGCAGGGCCTCGCAGGGAATAGGGTCTGGGGCCAACGTCCTGACTTTC	CASRASQGIGSGANVLTF
once	TRBV21-1	NA	TRBJ2-3	TGTGCCAGCTCCCTCCGGACGGTAGGGGGAGAGCCCCCTAAGTATTTT	CASSLRTVGGEPPKYF
NA	TRBV5-1	NA	TRBJ2-3	TGCGCCAGCAGCTTGGAAAGGGCAGGGGCAGATACGCAGTATTTT	CASSLERAGADTQYF
NA	TRBV5-1	TRBD1	TRBJ1-2	TGCGCCAGCAGCTTAGGACAGGGGGATGGCTACACCTTC	CASSLGQGDGYTF
NA	TRBV27	TRBD1	TRBJ1-3	TGTGCCAGCAGTGCGCTGACAGGGGTGGCTGGAAACACCATATATTTT	CASSALTGVAGNTIYF
NA	TRBV29-1	TRBD2	TRBJ2-3	TGCAGCGTGGGACTAGCGGGAGTTAGCACAGATACGCAGTATTTT	CSVGLAGVSTDTQYF
once	TRBV2	TRBD1	TRBJ1-5	TGTGCCAGCACCTCCGACAGGGTCAATCAGCCCCAGCATTTT	CASTSDRVNQPQHF
NA	TRBV6-6	NA	TRBJ2-6	TGTGCCAGCACCGAAACAGGGAACTCTGGGGCCAACGTCCTGACTTTC	CASTETGNSGANVLTF
NA	TRBV4-1	TRBD2	TRBJ2-1	TGCGCCAGCAGCCAAGAGGCCCCGGGACTAGCGGGGGGCAATGAGCAGTTCTTC	CASSQEAPGLAGGNEQFF
NA	TRBV7-9	TRBD1	TRBJ1-2	TGTGCCAGCAGCGGAACCACAGGGGGCGTTGGCTACACCTTC	CASSGTTGGVGYTF
NA	TRBV19	NA	TRBJ1-2	TGTGCCAGTAGTCCGGGGGAGGAACGGATCTATGGCTACACCTTC	CASSPGEERIYGYTF
NA	TRBV5-6	NA	TRBJ2-1	TGTGCCAGCAGCCCGACGGGAGTTAAATCGTACAATGAGCAGTTCTTC	CASSPTGVKSYNEQFF
NA	TRBV5-8	NA	TRBJ1-5	TGTGCCAGCAGCTTGTGGCAGGGTAGCAATCAGCCCCAGCATTTT	CASSLWQGSNQPQHF